The present TCR beta chain was sequenced within a study of Graves' ophthalmopathy and Graves' hyperthyroidism. The CDR3 has 14 residues. V dropped 4 bases and J dropped 5; count of bases not matched to a gene: 6. The germline V gene has CDR1 SGHAT and CDR2 FQNNGV. At least ten counts were recorded for this clonotype. Its antigen is as yet unknown. Amplified TCR beta CDR3 regions were obtained using RNA transcripts as template. The first round was an RT-PCR with HTBI primers, and the second round was a multiplex PCR. TCRdb re-called the multiplex PCR reads with MiXCR, one entry per CDR3 protein. The top ten clones hold approximately 7% of a sample with a few hundred thousand distinct CDR3 sequences, 15% of them seen once. Hyperthyroidism patients, aged 18 to 65, were newly diagnosed, under 2 months' duration. The source of the PBMCs was roughly 10 ml of fresh peripheral blood. Overall study results and limits: Blood shared most expanded thyroid clonotypes above 0.001 frequency. The model reached 70.59% sensitivity and roughly 76% specificity for predicting ophthalmopathy progression.

The sample consisted of peripheral blood. The V gene is TRBV11-2, the J gene TRBJ1-1, with 8 nucleotides matching TRBD1. The receptor was isolated from a woman aged 18-29 years with stable Graves' hyperthyroidism. CDR3 in amino acids: CASSSDRDGTEAFF. CDR3 sequence (DNA): TGTGCCAGCAGCTCGGACAGGGACGGGACTGAAGCTTTCTTT.